Listed below are T cell receptor beta chains from one sample, sequenced in a study of blood T cell repertoires in COVID-19. Assay: immunoSEQ multiplex PCR; the TCRdb copy retains only in-frame clones and omits some. The sample has under 300,000 clones; 88% are singletons. Sample: peripheral blood. Receptors were obtained from a woman between 40 and 50 years old who had recovered from COVID-19. Each CDR3 is given with its conserved first and last residue. D genes are given only for firm matches. The listing skips clone size in some rows; elsewhere it reads once, few, many or a size class.

d_gene	j_gene	v_gene	abundance	CDR3aa	CDR3nt
.	TRBJ2-7	TRBV11-2	once	CASSLVTGWAEQYF	TGTGCCAGCAGCTTAGTAACGGGATGGGCCGAGCAGTACTTC
.	TRBJ1-1	TRBV19	.	CASNSLWGGNTEAFF	TGTGCCAGTAACTCATTGTGGGGGGGGAACACTGAAGCTTTCTTT
TRBD1	TRBJ1-4	TRBV19	.	CASRQGTGLCFF	TGTGCCAGTAGACAAGGGACAGGCCTGTGTTTTTTT
.	TRBJ2-1	TRBV19	.	CASSITGNEQFF	TGTGCCAGTAGTATCACAGGCAATGAGCAGTTCTTC
.	TRBJ1-5	TRBV6-2/TRBV6-3	.	CASSTGFWSNQPQHF	TGTGCCAGCAGTACAGGGTTTTGGAGCAATCAGCCCCAGCATTTT
.	TRBJ1-5	TRBV6-6	.	CASSPQVTQPQHF	TGTGCCAGCAGTCCTCAGGTGACTCAGCCCCAGCATTTT
.	TRBJ1-2	TRBV9	.	CASSKRGDGTNYGYTF	TGTGCCAGCAGCAAGCGGGGGGACGGCACTAACTATGGCTACACCTTC
TRBD1	TRBJ2-2	TRBV5-1	.	CASSWRTGNTGELFF	TGCGCCAGCAGCTGGAGGACAGGGAACACCGGGGAGCTGTTTTTT
TRBD1	TRBJ2-5	TRBV3-1/TRBV3-2	.	CASSYGQGTQETQYF	TGTGCCAGCAGCTATGGACAGGGGACGCAAGAGACCCAGTACTTC
.	TRBJ1-3	TRBV19	.	CASSRGGSGNTIYF	TGTGCCAGTAGTAGGGGCGGCTCTGGAAACACCATATATTTT
.	TRBJ1-3	TRBV6-6	once	CASTGLVTGNTIYF	TGTGCCAGCACAGGACTTGTTACTGGAAACACCATATATTTT
TRBD1	TRBJ2-7	TRBV4-2	.	CASSQHYGTEGYEQYF	TGTGCCAGCAGCCAACATTACGGGACAGAGGGTTACGAGCAGTACTTC
.	TRBJ1-2	TRBV19	.	CASSIVGAGGGYTF	TGTGCCAGTAGTATAGTTGGGGCTGGCGGCGGCTACACCTTC
.	TRBJ1-4	TRBV7-8	.	CASSPRGDTTNEKLFF	TGTGCCAGCAGCCCCCGCGGGGATACAACTAATGAAAAACTGTTTTTT
TRBD2	TRBJ2-5	TRBV3-1/TRBV3-2	once	CASSQTSGQETQYF	TGTGCCAGCAGCCAAACTAGCGGACAAGAGACCCAGTACTTC
TRBD1	TRBJ1-5	TRBV18	.	CASSPGTGNLNQPQHF	TGTGCCAGCTCACCCGGGACAGGGAATCTCAATCAGCCCCAGCATTTT
.	TRBJ1-4	TRBV4-1	.	CASSPREGQNEKLFF	TGCGCCAGCAGCCCCCGGGAAGGTCAGAATGAAAAACTGTTTTTT
TRBD2	TRBJ2-1	TRBV7-9	.	CATLLAGVNEQFF	TGTGCCACCCTACTAGCGGGAGTCAATGAGCAGTTCTTC
.	TRBJ1-2	TRBV15	.	CATSREPDRAHYGYTF	TGTGCCACCAGCAGAGAACCAGACAGAGCGCACTATGGCTACACCTTC
.	TRBJ2-5	TRBV13	.	CASSQGGGQETQYF	TGTGCCAGCAGCCAGGGAGGTGGGCAAGAGACCCAGTACTTC
.	TRBJ1-2	TRBV3-1/TRBV3-2	.	CASSLLASYNYGYTF	TGTGCCAGCAGCCTCTTAGCCTCATATAACTATGGCTACACCTTC
.	TRBJ2-7	TRBV12-3/TRBV12-4	.	CASDPDTTYEQYF	TGTGCCAGCGACCCAGACACGACCTACGAGCAGTACTTC
TRBD2	TRBJ2-1	TRBV29-1	.	CSVDRAGEGKFF	TGCAGCGTTGATAGGGCTGGGGAGGGTAAGTTCTTC
TRBD1	TRBJ2-5	TRBV9	.	CASSARQGAQETQYF	TGTGCCAGCAGCGCCCGACAGGGGGCCCAAGAGACCCAGTACTTC
TRBD1	TRBJ1-2	TRBV18	.	CASSSTGTGGLVVGYTF	TGTGCCAGCTCATCAACCGGGACAGGGGGCCTCGTAGTAGGCTACACCTTC
.	TRBJ1-6	TRBV11-3	.	CASSLAGVNSPLHF	TGTGCCAGCAGCTTAGCAGGGGTGAATTCACCCCTCCACTTT
TRBD1	TRBJ2-1	TRBV28	once	CASSSLGTGVGFGFF	TGTGCCAGCAGTTCCCTCGGGACAGGGGTTGGTTTTGGGTTCTTC
.	TRBJ2-2	TRBV5-1	.	CASSLEFGGTGELFF	TGCGCCAGCAGCTTGGAATTCGGCGGGACCGGGGAGCTGTTTTTT
TRBD2	TRBJ2-7	TRBV11-3	.	CASSLFGTSGAYEQYF	TGTGCCAGCAGCTTATTTGGGACTAGCGGAGCCTACGAGCAGTACTTC
TRBD1	TRBJ2-7	TRBV7-3	few	CASSHTGGEQYF	TGTGCCAGCAGCCACACAGGGGGCGAGCAGTACTTC
TRBD2	TRBJ2-7	TRBV27	.	CASSLGTSGRTTPYEQYF	TGTGCCAGCAGTTTAGGGACTAGCGGGAGAACGACCCCCTACGAGCAGTACTTC
.	TRBJ2-5	TRBV9	.	CASSPRGQETQYF	TGTGCCAGCAGCCCCCGCGGGCAAGAGACCCAGTACTTC
.	TRBJ1-1	TRBV27	.	CASTPDMSNTEAFF	TGTGCCAGCACCCCGGACATGTCGAACACTGAAGCTTTCTTT
TRBD1	TRBJ2-7	TRBV27	.	CASGGQGRPYEQYF	TGTGCCAGCGGTGGACAGGGCCGCCCCTACGAGCAGTACTTC
TRBD1	TRBJ2-2	TRBV5-1	.	CASSLEGTANTGELFF	TGCGCCAGCAGCTTGGAAGGGACAGCTAACACCGGGGAGCTGTTTTTT
.	TRBJ2-2	TRBV12-5	.	CASGLVRGTGELFF	TGTGCTAGTGGTTTGGTGAGGGGGACCGGGGAGCTGTTTTTT
.	TRBJ2-2	TRBV12-3/TRBV12-4	.	CASSPPGTGELFF	TGTGCCAGCAGCCCGCCAGGAACCGGGGAGCTGTTTTTT
.	TRBJ2-5	TRBV30	.	CAWSGAGMKTQYF	TGTGCCTGGAGTGGGGCAGGGATGAAGACCCAGTACTTC
TRBD1	TRBJ2-2	TRBV5-6	.	CASSLDDDRAFTGELFF	TGTGCCAGCAGCTTGGACGATGACAGGGCATTCACCGGGGAGCTGTTTTTT
TRBD2	TRBJ2-1	TRBV7-2	.	CASSSTGLAGRGFNEQFF	TGTGCCAGCAGCTCGACGGGACTAGCGGGAAGGGGCTTCAATGAGCAGTTCTTC
.	TRBJ2-1	TRBV11-3	.	CASSGGTAEGQFF	TGTGCCAGCAGCGGTGGGACAGCGGAGGGGCAGTTCTTC
.	TRBJ2-1	TRBV2	.	CASKRAVGTYNEQFF	TGTGCCAGCAAAAGAGCGGTTGGAACCTACAATGAGCAGTTCTTC
.	TRBJ1-6	TRBV15	.	CATRRDFWGPLHF	TGTGCCACCAGAAGGGACTTTTGGGGACCCCTCCACTTT
.	TRBJ2-7	TRBV5-6	.	CASSLLGQRSYEQYF	TGTGCCAGCAGCTTGTTGGGACAAAGGTCTTACGAGCAGTACTTC
.	TRBJ1-2	TRBV12-3/TRBV12-4	.	CASSLGGDRGYTF	TGTGCCAGCAGTTTGGGAGGGGATCGCGGCTACACCTTC